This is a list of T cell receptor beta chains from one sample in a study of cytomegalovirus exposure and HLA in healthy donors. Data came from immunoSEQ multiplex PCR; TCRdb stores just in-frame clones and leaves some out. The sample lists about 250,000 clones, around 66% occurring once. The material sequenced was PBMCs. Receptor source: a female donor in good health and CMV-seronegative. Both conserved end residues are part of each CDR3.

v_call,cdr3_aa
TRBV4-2,CASSQRGKNNEQFF
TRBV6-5,CASSQDGYTEAFF
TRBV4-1,CASSHLAGGTAGELFF
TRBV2,CASSERGPTNEKLFF
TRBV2,CASSGQGVFYEQYF
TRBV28,CATGRVASGANVLTF
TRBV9,CASSVASGTGELFF
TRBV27,CASIFNLAGGRSSNIQYF
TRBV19,CASSPPGTVNYGYTF
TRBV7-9,CVSSLVRGGETQYF
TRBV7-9,CASSLFPGQGRETQYF